This TCR beta chain was identified in a study of CD8+ T cells in alopecia areata. Germline CDR1 and CDR2: LNHDA and SQIVND (reference sequence). This CDR3 is built from 15 residues. Trimming left V 5 bases short and J 4 bases short, with 17 bases between. This clone was picked up a small number of times. The antigen is not known. Findings and limits, study-wide: A large proportion of expanded lesional clones were detected persisting in scalp and blood during tofacitinib.

Treatment meaning: oral pan-JAK inhibitor, 5-10 mg twice daily. Reverse transcription of extracted RNA yielded cDNA, which provided the sequencing template. Generated by immunoSEQ multiplex PCR, the TCRdb table keeps only in-frame clones and is missing some. The sample holds about 190,000 clones; over 60% are singletons and the top ten take roughly 4.2%. This rearrangement joins TRBV19 to TRBJ1-2; TRBD1 is a possible D gene (5 bases). The sample here was CD4+ T cells sorted from blood, taken at week 4, from a patient treated with tofacitinib. The receptor comes from a human donor with alopecia areata. CDR3 loop: CASSSTPDSSYGYTF. The CDR3 nucleotides are TGTGCCAGTAGTTCCACTCCTGACAGTTCCTATGGCTACACCTTC.